A selection of T cell receptor beta chains follows, all from one sample in a study of blood T cell repertoires in COVID-19. Only in-frame clones appear in the TCRdb table, and some are missing; sequencing was by immunoSEQ multiplex PCR. The data show 40,000 to 45,000 clones, with roughly 79% seen just once and around a third held by the top ten. The sample was peripheral blood. Receptor source: a woman of 80 years or more with acute or convalescent COVID-19. CDR3s include the opening cysteine and the closing phenylalanine or tryptophan. Fields, in order: V gene, clone size, J gene, CDR3 protein. Only some rows state a clone size, as once, few, many or a class for expanded clones.

TRBV5-5	NA	TRBJ1-2	CASSVAGQGYGYTF
TRBV6-6	once	TRBJ1-4	CASSPPAGGNEKLFF
TRBV19	NA	TRBJ1-5	CASSTQALGQPQHF
TRBV6-5	NA	TRBJ1-5	CASSRGWGNQPQHF
TRBV19	NA	TRBJ2-3	CASSTGGRDTQYF
TRBV6-2/TRBV6-3	NA	TRBJ1-1	CASSYSRGMNTEAFF
TRBV19	NA	TRBJ1-5	CASSMGQSYQPQHF
TRBV6-5	NA	TRBJ1-1	CASSSVDRTDKAFF
TRBV19	NA	TRBJ1-1	CASSMVLQGSAGLNTEAFF
TRBV5-1	NA	TRBJ2-2	CASSLAGVSSNTGELFF
TRBV3-1/TRBV3-2	NA	TRBJ2-2	CASSTRLAQDTGELFF
TRBV9	NA	TRBJ1-2	CASSVAGGVNELNYGYTF
TRBV19	few	TRBJ2-1	CASSLIAGGMNEQFF
TRBV7-2	NA	TRBJ2-6	CASSFRDRALSGANVLTF
TRBV2	NA	TRBJ2-5	CASRGTSGAETQYF
TRBV27	NA	TRBJ2-5	CASSSTGRETQYF
TRBV30	once	TRBJ2-1	CAWRRQGGDEQFF
TRBV9	NA	TRBJ2-1	CASSVGPGTSGSKGNEQFF
TRBV7-9	NA	TRBJ2-3	CASSRGLGSDTQYF
TRBV20-1	NA	TRBJ2-1	CSASRGGTLGDEQFF
TRBV5-6	NA	TRBJ2-3	CASSFGYRVGVDTQYF
TRBV10-3	NA	TRBJ1-4	CAIKSGNQEEKLFF
TRBV6-5	NA	TRBJ1-3	CASFRQASGNTIYF
TRBV18	NA	TRBJ2-2	CASSFSGRADTGELFF
TRBV28	NA	TRBJ1-5	CASSSPTGLEPQHF
TRBV2	NA	TRBJ1-1	CASTGTGNTEAFF
TRBV25-1	NA	TRBJ1-1	CASSESFPSNTEAFF
TRBV28	NA	TRBJ2-1	CASSTGSLGNEQFF
TRBV3-1/TRBV3-2	NA	TRBJ1-4	CASRAGEKLFF
TRBV6-6	NA	TRBJ1-2	CASSSPGQGQDYGYTF
TRBV2	NA	TRBJ2-2	CASSEWQGNTGELFF
TRBV5-6	NA	TRBJ2-5	CASSPTGSEETQYF
TRBV6-5	NA	TRBJ2-1	CASTSQGNEQFF
TRBV6-6	NA	TRBJ1-1	CAIDSHMNTEAFF
TRBV5-1	few	TRBJ1-4	CASSLQGANEKLFF
TRBV3-1/TRBV3-2	NA	TRBJ2-1	CASSQSTLHNEQFF
TRBV7-4	NA	TRBJ2-7	CASITGISGSSYEQYF
TRBV11-2	NA	TRBJ1-2	CASSPGLLYGYTF
TRBV25-1	NA	TRBJ1-6	CASSEWTGGRVNNSPLHF
TRBV12-3/TRBV12-4	once	TRBJ1-2	CASSFGQTYGYTF
TRBV5-6	NA	TRBJ2-7	CASSRDRGRYEQYF
TRBV7-2	NA	TRBJ2-1	CASSLAGRQGGNEQFF
TRBV7-2	NA	TRBJ1-2	CASPPGKDHYYGYTF
TRBV12-3/TRBV12-4	NA	TRBJ2-1	CASTRGGWGEQFF
TRBV19	NA	TRBJ2-7	CASSATRSPSSYEQYF
TRBV5-1	NA	TRBJ1-1	CASSRAQGRGTEAFF
TRBV12-3/TRBV12-4	NA	TRBJ2-4	CASSRAGETIQYF
TRBV6-5	few	TRBJ1-1	CASRRQGMNTEAFF
TRBV6-1	once	TRBJ1-1	CASSEQGANTEAFF
TRBV5-1	NA	TRBJ2-1	CASSPGLTTTSYNEQFF
TRBV5-1	NA	TRBJ1-4	CASSERTAFNEKLFF